This T cell receptor (beta chain) originates from a study of T cells after yellow fever vaccination. The CDR3 spans 17 residues. The germline gives CDR1 MGHRA, CDR2 YSYEKL. V dropped 3 bases and J dropped 5 bases, with 19 bases sitting between them. Template switching with 5'RACE generated the TCR cDNA and added a universal primer site and UMIs. Via MiXCR, TCRdb re-called the 5' RACE reads, giving one row per CDR3 protein. The data hold some 350,000 distinct CDR3 sequences, with roughly 8.7% observed a single time. The chain couples TRBV4-1 to TRBJ2-2; the D gene is possibly TRBD2 (6 bases). The sequenced sample was PBMCs, obtained on the day of the first yellow fever vaccination. This TCR was sampled from a young man who received the YFV17D yellow fever vaccine. The CDR3 region is CASSHQLSGGRTGELFF. CDR3 DNA sequence: TGCGCCAGCAGCCACCAACTTAGCGGAGGCCGGACCGGGGAGCTGTTTTTT.